This T cell receptor (beta chain) was retrieved from a study of early T cells in non-severe SARS-CoV-2 infection (dated by TCRdb to the early 2020s). Context from the whole study: TCR sequencing used bulk RNA from unsorted whole blood, so alpha and beta chains could not be paired. The investigation overall reported the following: Matching against VDJdb was skewed toward anti-spike CD8 responses, likely underestimated virus-specific expansions, and missed private and CD4 specificities.

Libraries were made using 5' RACE. This sample was sequenced with a NextSeq 500. To correct for sequencing error and PCR bias, the TCR library protocol tagged individual cDNA molecules with unique molecular identifiers. TCR alpha and beta chains were both sequenced, and the abundances of alpha and beta sequences in each sample were closely correlated with each other. The paper's processing steps were these. V gene, J gene and CDR3 annotation of TCR sequences was performed with Decombinator V4. Expanded TCRs were defined as changing significantly between any two time points under a Poisson model with p below 0.0001. Abundances of TCRs were expressed as counts per million after normalisation to the total number of TCRs sequenced in each sample. MAIT TCRs were defined by TRAV1-2 paired with TRAJ12, TRAJ20 or TRAJ33, and iNKT TCRs by TRAV10 paired with TRAJ18. VDJdb, accessed 1 November 2021, was searched for CMV, EBV and SARS-CoV-2 annotated TCRs, excluding TCRs annotated for multiple antigens. Starting from the raw public reads, TCRdb applied fastp trimming at Q25, assembled clones with MiXCR and retained in-frame beta chains. Each record represents a unique CDR3 protein, reported with the most common genes and DNA among its rows. These V and J calls rely on TCRdb rather than the paper's analysis. A total of about 66,000 distinct CDR3 sequences appear in this sample, roughly 18% of them only once. Almost 9% of the sample lies in the top ten.

The V end loses 3 bases and the J end loses 0 bases, and a stretch of 10 bases separates them. Sequences SGHRS (CDR1) and YFSETQ (CDR2) are obtained from the germline V gene. Spanning cysteine to phenylalanine, the CDR3 consists of 15 amino acids. Only the CDR3 DNA stays, 45 bases, in frame from base 1. Ten or more counts support this clonotype. Its antigen is unknown. No base-level quality is on record; no much larger clone is a single base apart. Set within a cohort of healthcare workers in London, UK, this nested case-control study involved weekly PCR testing of nasopharyngeal swabs along with blood sampling. Healthcare workers were enrolled in the week of the UK lockdown, from 23 to 31 March 2020, and were followed every week for up to 16 weeks.

This sample comprised whole blood, obtained at baseline. The chain is assembled from TRBV5-1 and TRBJ1-3, with a tentative D gene TRBD1 over 6 matching bases. The receptor was isolated from an adult who was a healthcare worker with PCR-confirmed SARS-CoV-2 infection or an uninfected control (not recorded which). The CDR3 region: CASSYGQSSGNTIYF. At the DNA level, the sequence is TGCGCCAGCAGCTACGGACAGAGCTCTGGAAACACCATATATTTT. The full variable domain, with segments outside the CDR3 supplied by the reference TRBV5-1 and TRBJ1-3 proteins, appears as KAGVTQTPRYLIKTRGQQVTLSCSPISGHRSVSWYQQTPGQGLQFLFEYFSETQRNKGNFPGRFSGRQFSNSRSEMNVSTLELGDSALYLCASSYGQSSGNTIYFGEGSWLTVV.